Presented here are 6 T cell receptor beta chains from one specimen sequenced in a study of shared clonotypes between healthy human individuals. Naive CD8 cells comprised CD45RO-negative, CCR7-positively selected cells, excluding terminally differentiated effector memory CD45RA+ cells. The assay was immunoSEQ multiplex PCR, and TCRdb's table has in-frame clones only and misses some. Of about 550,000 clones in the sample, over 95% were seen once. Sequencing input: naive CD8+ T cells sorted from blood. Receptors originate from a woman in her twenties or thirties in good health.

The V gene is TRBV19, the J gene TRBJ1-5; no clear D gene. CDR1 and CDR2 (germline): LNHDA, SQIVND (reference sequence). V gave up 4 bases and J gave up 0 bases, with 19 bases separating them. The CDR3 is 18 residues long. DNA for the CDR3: TGTGCCAGTAGTACGGGGAATTTGGGATATGTTAGCAATCAGCCCCAGCATTTT. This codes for CASSTGNLGYVSNQPQHF. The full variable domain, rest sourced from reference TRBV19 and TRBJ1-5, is DGGITQSPKYLFRKEGQNVTLSCEQNLNHDAMYWYRQDPGQGLRLIYYSQIVNDFQKGDIAEGYSVSREKKESFPLTVTSAQKNPTAFYLCASSTGNLGYVSNQPQHFGDGTRLSIL.

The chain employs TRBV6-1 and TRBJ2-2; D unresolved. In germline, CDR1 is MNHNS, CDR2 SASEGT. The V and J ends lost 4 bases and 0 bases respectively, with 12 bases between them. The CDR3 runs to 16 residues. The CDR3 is CASSGPPAANTGELFF. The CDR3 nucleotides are TGTGCCAGCAGTGGACCCCCGGCAGCGAACACCGGGGAGCTGTTTTTT.

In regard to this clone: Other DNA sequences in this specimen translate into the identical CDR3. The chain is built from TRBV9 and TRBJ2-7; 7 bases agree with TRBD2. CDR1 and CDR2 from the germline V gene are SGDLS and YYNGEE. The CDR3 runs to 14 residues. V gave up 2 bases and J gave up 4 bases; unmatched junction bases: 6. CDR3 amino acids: CASSVAGGGYEQYF. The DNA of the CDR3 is TGTGCCAGCAGCGTTGCTGGGGGAGGGTACGAGCAGTACTTC.

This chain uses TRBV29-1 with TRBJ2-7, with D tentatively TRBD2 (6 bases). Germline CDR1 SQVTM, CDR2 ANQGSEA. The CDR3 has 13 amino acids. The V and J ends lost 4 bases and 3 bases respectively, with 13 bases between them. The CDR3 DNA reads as TGCAGCGTTGGTACGGAGGGCCTCTACGAGCAGTACTTC. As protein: CSVGTEGLYEQYF.

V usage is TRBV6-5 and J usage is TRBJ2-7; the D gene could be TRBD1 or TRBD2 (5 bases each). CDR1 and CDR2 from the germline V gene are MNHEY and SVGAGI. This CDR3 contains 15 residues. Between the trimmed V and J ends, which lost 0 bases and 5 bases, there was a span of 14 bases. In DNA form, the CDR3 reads TGTGCCAGCAGTTACTCGTGGCAGGGACGAGACGAGCAGTACTTC. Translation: CASSYSWQGRDEQYF.

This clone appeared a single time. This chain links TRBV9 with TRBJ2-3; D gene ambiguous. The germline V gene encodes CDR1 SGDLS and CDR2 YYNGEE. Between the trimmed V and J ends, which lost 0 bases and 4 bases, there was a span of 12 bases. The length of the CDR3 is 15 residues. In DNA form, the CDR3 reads TGTGCCAGCAGCGTAGCTGTGACCAATCCAGATACGCAGTATTTT. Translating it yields CASSVAVTNPDTQYF.